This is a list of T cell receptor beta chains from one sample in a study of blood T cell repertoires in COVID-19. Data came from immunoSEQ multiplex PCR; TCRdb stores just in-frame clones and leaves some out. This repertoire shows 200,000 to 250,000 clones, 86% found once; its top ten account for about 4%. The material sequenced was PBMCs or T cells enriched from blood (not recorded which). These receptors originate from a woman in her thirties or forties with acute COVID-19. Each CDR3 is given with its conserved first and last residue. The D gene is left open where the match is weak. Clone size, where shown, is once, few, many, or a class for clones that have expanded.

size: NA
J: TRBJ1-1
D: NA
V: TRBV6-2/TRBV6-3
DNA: TGTGCCAGCAGTTATTCCCCGGGGGGGTGGACTGAAGCTTTCTTT
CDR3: CASSYSPGGWTEAFF

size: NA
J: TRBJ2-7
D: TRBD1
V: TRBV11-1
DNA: TGTGCCAGCAGCTTGGGGACAGGCTTCTACGAGCAGTACTTC
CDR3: CASSLGTGFYEQYF

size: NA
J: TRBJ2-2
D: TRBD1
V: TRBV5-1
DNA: TGCGCCAGCAGCCGCCGGACAGGGGAGTCGCCGAACACCGGGGAGCTGTTTTTT
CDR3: CASSRRTGESPNTGELFF

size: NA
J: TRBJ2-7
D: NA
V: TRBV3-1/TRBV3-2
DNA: TGTGCCAGCAGCCAACTGGGGAGCACGGGTCGGGGGTACGAGCAGTACTTC
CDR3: CASSQLGSTGRGYEQYF

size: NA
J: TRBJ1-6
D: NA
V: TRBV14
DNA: TGTGCCAGCAGCCAAGATAACAGTCATAATTCACCCCTCCACTTT
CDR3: CASSQDNSHNSPLHF

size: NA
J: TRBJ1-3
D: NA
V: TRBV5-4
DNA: TGTGCCAGCAGCCGGGGGGGGTCACAATCGTATGGAAACACCATATATTTT
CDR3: CASSRGGSQSYGNTIYF

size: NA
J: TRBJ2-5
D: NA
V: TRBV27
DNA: TGTGCCAGCAGTTTAGTGCAGGGCGGAGAGACCCAGTACTTC
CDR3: CASSLVQGGETQYF

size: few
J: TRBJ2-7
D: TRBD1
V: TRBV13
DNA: TGTGCCAGCAGCTCAGTGACAGGGTCCTACGAGCAGTACTTC
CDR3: CASSSVTGSYEQYF

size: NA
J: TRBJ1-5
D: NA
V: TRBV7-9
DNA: TGTGCCAGCAGCTCAGGAAGACCGGGACACCGAAATCAGCCCCAGCATTTT
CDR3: CASSSGRPGHRNQPQHF

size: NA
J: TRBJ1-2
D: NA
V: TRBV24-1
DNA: TGTGCCACCAGTGATTTGCATTCAGCGGATGGCTACACCTTC
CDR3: CATSDLHSADGYTF

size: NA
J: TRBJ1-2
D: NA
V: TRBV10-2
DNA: TGCGCCAGCAGTGACTTAACTAACTATGGCTACACCTTC
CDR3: CASSDLTNYGYTF

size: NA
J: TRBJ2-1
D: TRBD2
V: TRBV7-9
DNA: TGTGCCAGCACCCCCGCAGGACTAGCGGGGAGTAATGAGCAGTTCTTC
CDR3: CASTPAGLAGSNEQFF

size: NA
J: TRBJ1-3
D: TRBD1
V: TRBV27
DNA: TGTGCCAGCAGTATCCGGGGACAGGGGGTTTCTGGAAACACCATATATTTT
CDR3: CASSIRGQGVSGNTIYF

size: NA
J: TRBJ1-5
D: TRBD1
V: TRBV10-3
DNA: TGTGCCACCGGGACAGGGACTAGCAATCAGCCCCAGCATTTT
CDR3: CATGTGTSNQPQHF

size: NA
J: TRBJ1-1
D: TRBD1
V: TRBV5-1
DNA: TGCGCCAGCAGTTTAGAAGGGGGCTTCACTGAAGCTTTCTTT
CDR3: CASSLEGGFTEAFF

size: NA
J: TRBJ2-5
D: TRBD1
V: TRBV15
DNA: TGTGCCACCAGAACAAGAGGGGGCGGGGAGACCCAGTACTTC
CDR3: CATRTRGGGETQYF

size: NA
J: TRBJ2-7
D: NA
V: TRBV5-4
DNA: TGTGCCAGCAGCATCCCATCGACTGCATCCTACGAGCAGTACTTC
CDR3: CASSIPSTASYEQYF

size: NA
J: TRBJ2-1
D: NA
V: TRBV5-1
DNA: TGCGCCAGCAGCTCCACAGGGTATAGCAATGAGCAGTTCTTC
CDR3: CASSSTGYSNEQFF

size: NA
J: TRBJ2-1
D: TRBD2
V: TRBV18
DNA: TGTGCCAGCTCACCTACTAGCGGGGGGGCTTTGGACAATGAGCAGTTCTTC
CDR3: CASSPTSGGALDNEQFF

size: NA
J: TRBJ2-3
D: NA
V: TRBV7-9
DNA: TGTGCCAGCAGCTTACAACTAGCAGCAGATACGCAGTATTTT
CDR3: CASSLQLAADTQYF

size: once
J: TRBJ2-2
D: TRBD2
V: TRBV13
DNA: TGTGCCAGTAGGACTAGAAACACCGGGGAGCTGTTTTTT
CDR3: CASRTRNTGELFF